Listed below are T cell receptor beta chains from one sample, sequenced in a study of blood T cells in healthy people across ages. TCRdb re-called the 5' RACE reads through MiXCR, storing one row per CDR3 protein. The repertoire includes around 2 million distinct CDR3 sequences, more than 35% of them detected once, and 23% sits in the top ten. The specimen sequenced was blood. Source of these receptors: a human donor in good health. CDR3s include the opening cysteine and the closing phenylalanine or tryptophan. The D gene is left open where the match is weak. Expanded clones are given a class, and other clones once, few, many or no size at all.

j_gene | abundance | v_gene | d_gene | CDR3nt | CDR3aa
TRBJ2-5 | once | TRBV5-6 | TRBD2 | TGTGCCAGCAGCGCCGGACTAGGGTTGGCAGAGACCCAGTACTTC | CASSAGLGLAETQYF
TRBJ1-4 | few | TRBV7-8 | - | TGTGCCAGCAGCTTAGAGAGACAGCTAAATGAAAAACTGTTTTTT | CASSLERQLNEKLFF
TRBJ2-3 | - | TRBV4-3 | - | TGCGCCAGCAGCCACAAGGCCCAAGGAGGGGGGGAGGCAGATACGCAGTATTTT | CASSHKAQGGGEADTQYF
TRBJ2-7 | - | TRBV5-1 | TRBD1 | TGCGTCAGCAGCTTGACAGGGGGCGGTTACGAGCAGTACTTC | CVSSLTGGGYEQYF
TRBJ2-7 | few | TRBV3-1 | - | TGTGCCAGCAGCCAAGATACGACCTACGAGCAGTACTTC | CASSQDTTYEQYF
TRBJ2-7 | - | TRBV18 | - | TGTGCCACTCACGGGGGCTTCTACGAGCAGTACTTC | CATHGGFYEQYF
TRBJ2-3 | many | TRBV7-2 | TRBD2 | TGTGCCAGCAGCCGACTAGCGGGGGATACGCAGTATTTT | CASSRLAGDTQYF
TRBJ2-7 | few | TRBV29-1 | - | TGCAGCGTTGAACAGGGAGGTGACGAGCAGTACTTC | CSVEQGGDEQYF
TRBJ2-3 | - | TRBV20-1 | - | TGCAGTGCTAGAAGTTTTATGAGGGTATCTGGAGAGACGCAGTATTTT | CSARSFMRVSGETQYF
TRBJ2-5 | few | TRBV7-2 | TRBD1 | TGTGCCAGCAGCTCCCGGCAGGGGGCCTTAGAGACCCAGTACTTC | CASSSRQGALETQYF
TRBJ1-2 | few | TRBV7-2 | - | TGTGCCAGCAGCTTAGTTACGGCTGGCTACACCTTC | CASSLVTAGYTF
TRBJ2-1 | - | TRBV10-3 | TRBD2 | TGTGCCCTCAGTAGCGGGGGACCTTACAATGAGCAGTTCTTC | CALSSGGPYNEQFF
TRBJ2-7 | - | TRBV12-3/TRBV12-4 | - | TGTGCCAGCAGTCGGATGTGGAGCGAGCAGTACTTC | CASSRMWSEQYF
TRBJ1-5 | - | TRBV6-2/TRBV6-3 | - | TGTGGTTCAGGGACATATAGCAATCAGCCCCAGCATTTT | CGSGTYSNQPQHF
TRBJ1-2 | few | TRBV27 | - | TGTGCCAGCAGTTCTGTAGGGGGTTTGGATGGCTACACCTTC | CASSSVGGLDGYTF
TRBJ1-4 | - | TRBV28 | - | TGTGCCAGCAGTTTAAGACGTGGGGGCAGTAACACTGAAAAACTGTTTTTT | CASSLRRGGSNTEKLFF
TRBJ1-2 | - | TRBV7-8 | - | TGTGCCAGCAGCTTAGATGGAAACCTTTATGGCTACACCTTC | CASSLDGNLYGYTF
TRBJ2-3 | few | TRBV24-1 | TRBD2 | TGTGCCACCGGGACTAGCGCAGATACGCAGTATTTT | CATGTSADTQYF
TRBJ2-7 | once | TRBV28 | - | TGTGCCAGCAGTTTAAGCAACTCGGGCTTCGACTACGAGCAGTACTTC | CASSLSNSGFDYEQYF
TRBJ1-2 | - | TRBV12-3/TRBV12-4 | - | TGTGCCAGCAGTTTTGGGGTCCCAAACTATGGCTACACCTTC | CASSFGVPNYGYTF
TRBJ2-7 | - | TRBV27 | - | TGTGCCAGCAGTTTATCGGGGTCAGCCTACGAGCAGTACTTC | CASSLSGSAYEQYF
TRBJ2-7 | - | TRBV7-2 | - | TGTGCCAGCAGCTCATTGGGGCAGATCTACGAGCAGTACTTC | CASSSLGQIYEQYF
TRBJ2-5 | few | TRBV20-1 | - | TGCAGTGCTACCCCGACTAGTATAGGAGGGGTCCAGTACTTC | CSATPTSIGGVQYF
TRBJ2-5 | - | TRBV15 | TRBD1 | TGTGCCACCAGCAGGAGGGGACAGATCGGAGAGACCCAGTACTTC | CATSRRGQIGETQYF
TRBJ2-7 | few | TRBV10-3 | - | TGTGCCATCAGTGAGGCAGACCCCTCCAGTTCTTACGAGCAGTACTTC | CAISEADPSSSYEQYF
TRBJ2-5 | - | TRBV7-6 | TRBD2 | TGTGCCAGCAGACAGGGACTAGCGGAGACCCAGTACTTC | CASRQGLAETQYF
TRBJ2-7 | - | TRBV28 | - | TGTGCCAGCAGTTCGACGGGGACTCGAGGGGTCTACGAGCAGTACTTC | CASSSTGTRGVYEQYF
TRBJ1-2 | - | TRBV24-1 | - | TGTGCCACCAGTGATACCAGGGAGGGGAATGGCTACACCTTC | CATSDTREGNGYTF
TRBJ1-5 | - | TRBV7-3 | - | TGTGCCAGCAGCTTAAAGGGAGGGGCAGAAAATCGGCCCCAGCATTTT | CASSLKGGAENRPQHF
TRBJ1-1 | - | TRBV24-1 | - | TGTGCCACCAGTGACTTCTCGGACAAAGCTTTCTTT | CATSDFSDKAFF
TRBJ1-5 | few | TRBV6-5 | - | TGTGCCAGCTGGGAGTCCAGCAATCAGCCCCAGCATTTT | CASWESSNQPQHF
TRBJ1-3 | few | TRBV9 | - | TGTGCCAGCAGCGTTAACGTTGGGGCTGGAAACACCATATATTTT | CASSVNVGAGNTIYF
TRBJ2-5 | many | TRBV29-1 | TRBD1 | TGCAGCGGTCGACAGGGGGCCCAAGAGACCCAGTACTTC | CSGRQGAQETQYF
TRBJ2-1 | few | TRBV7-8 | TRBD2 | TGTGCCAGCAGCTTCTATCGGGGGGGCGACTATGAGCAGTTCTTC | CASSFYRGGDYEQFF
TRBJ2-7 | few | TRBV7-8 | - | TGTGCCAGCAGCTCCCCGAGAGCGTACGAGCAGTACTTC | CASSSPRAYEQYF
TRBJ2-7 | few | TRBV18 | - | TGTGCCAGCTCACCCGGACGACCAGGCAACGAATTTGAGCAGTACTTC | CASSPGRPGNEFEQYF
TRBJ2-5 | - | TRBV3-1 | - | TGTGCCAGCAGCCTCGAGCTTCTGACAGATACTTCGGAGACCCAGTACTTC | CASSLELLTDTSETQYF
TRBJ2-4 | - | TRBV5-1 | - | TGCGCCAGCAGCTTGGCCCCCCGTGGGTCCAAAAACATTCAGTACTTC | CASSLAPRGSKNIQYF
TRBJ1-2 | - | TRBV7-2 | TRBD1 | TGTGCCAGCAGCTTAGACGGGGGGACAGCCTTTTATGGCTACACCTTC | CASSLDGGTAFYGYTF
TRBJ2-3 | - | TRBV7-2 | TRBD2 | TGTGCCAGCAGCTTAGGGGACCTAGGCGGGGGGTACACAGATACGCAGTATTTT | CASSLGDLGGGYTDTQYF
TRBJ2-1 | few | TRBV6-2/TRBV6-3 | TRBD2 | TGTGCCAGCAGAGGGGGGACTAGCGCCGGGCAGTTCTTC | CASRGGTSAGQFF
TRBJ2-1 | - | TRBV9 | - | TGTGCCAGCAGCGTAGGGGGGGAAAGCTACAATGAGCAGTTCTTC | CASSVGGESYNEQFF